What follows are 24 T cell receptor beta chains derived from one specimen sequenced in a study of T cell responses to AZD1222 COVID-19 vaccine. TCRdb keeps only in-frame clones here, not all; method: immunoSEQ multiplex PCR. Of fewer than 150,000 clones in the sample, roughly 84% were seen once. The specimen comprised peripheral blood, sampled on day 0 of AZD1222 vaccination. The receptor source for this set is an adult in good health.

The chain links TRBV5-5 to TRBJ1-2; D is unclear. This CDR3 has 15 amino acids. V lost 4 bases and J lost 8, with 21 bases in between. Per the germline V gene, CDR1 is SGHKS and CDR2 is YYEKEE (reference sequence). CDR3 sequence: CASSRVLEGSWGYTF. DNA for the CDR3: TGTGCCAGCAGCAGGGTTCTCGAGGGAAGTTGGGGCTACACCTTC.

This clone was detected once. The V call is TRBV5-8, the J call TRBJ2-1, with D possibly matching TRBD2 (5 bases). The CDR3 extends over 15 amino acids. The V gene's germline CDR1 is SGHTS and CDR2 YDEGEE. V lost 2 bases and J 2 bases, leaving 11 bases between the germline ends. CDR3 protein: CASSLESRAYNEQFF. The CDR3 DNA follows: TGTGCCAGCAGCTTAGAGTCGAGGGCCTACAATGAGCAGTTCTTC.

This rearrangement joins TRBV7-9 to TRBJ2-5; D not certain. Trimming removed 5 bases at V and 10 bases at J, with 14 bases between. This CDR3 is built from 12 residues. The V gene's germline CDR1 is SEHNR and CDR2 FQNEAQ (reference sequence). The CDR3 DNA reads TGTGCCAGCAGCCCGGACGGAGTGGTCCAGTACTTC. It specifies CASSPDGVVQYF.

This CDR3 is CASSSTRRFSNQPQHF. The CDR3 nucleotides read TGTGCCAGCAGCTCAACACGCAGATTTAGCAATCAGCCCCAGCATTTT. The chain links TRBV7-6 to TRBJ1-5; D gene ambiguous. The CDR3 consists of 16 residues. The germline V gene encodes CDR1 SGHVS and CDR2 FNYEAQ. The V gene lost 4 bases and the J gene lost 0 bases, with 13 bases spanning the gap.

The V and J genes are TRBV2 and TRBJ2-1; no clear D. Trimming pared 6 bases from V and 1 base from J, leaving 13 bases between. CDR3 length: 15 residues. Germline V gene data show CDR1 as SNHLY and CDR2 as FYNNEI. This CDR3 reads CASSPEDGSYNEQFF. CDR3 nucleotides: TGTGCCAGCAGCCCCGAGGACGGGTCCTACAATGAGCAGTTCTTC.

The genes are TRBV10-3 and TRBJ2-7, with TRBD1 matching 9 bases. The CDR3 consists of 14 residues. The V segment lost 0 bases and the J segment 7 bases; nucleotides outside the gene matches: 4. CDR1 and CDR2 (germline): ENHRY, SYGVKD. The DNA for the CDR3 is TGTGCCATCAGTGAGTCGACAGGGGGTGGGGAGCAGTACTTC. The encoded protein is CAISESTGGGEQYF.

This clone was picked up a small number of times. The same CDR3 can be traced to other DNA sequences in this sample. The rearrangement joins TRBV27 to TRBJ1-2; 7 nucleotides line up with TRBD1. The germline V gene has CDR1 MNHEY and CDR2 SMNVEV (reference sequence). The CDR3 is made up of 13 amino acids. Trimming at V came to 3 bases and at J to 7 bases, leaving 5 bases not matched to a gene. The DNA of the CDR3 is TGTGCCAGCAGTTTTACAGGGGCAGGTGGCTACACCTTC. Translating gives CASSFTGAGGYTF.

V usage is TRBV27 and J usage is TRBJ1-5, with 8 bases identical to TRBD1. Trimming cost V 6 bases and J 5 bases; bases outside gene matches: 6. Per the germline V gene, CDR1 is MNHEY and CDR2 is SMNVEV (reference sequence). The CDR3 runs to 14 residues. The CDR3 DNA follows: TGTGCCAGCAGCACGACAGGGGACCATCAGCCCCAGCATTTT. Encoded protein: CASSTTGDHQPQHF.

The chain has TRBV6-2 or TRBV6-3 and TRBJ2-6, with D possibly matching TRBD1 (5 bases). The ends were cut back, 6 bases at V and 2 bases at J, with 17 bases in the middle. Germline lookup yields CDR1 MNHEY and CDR2 SVGEGT. CDR3 size: 17 residues. CDR3 DNA: TGTGCCAGCAGCCATAATACCAGGGTGGCTGGGGCCAACGTCCTGACTTTC. Amino acids: CASSHNTRVAGANVLTF.

This chain links TRBV7-9 with TRBJ2-7, with D possibly being TRBD1 or TRBD2 (5 bases each). The CDR3 runs to 15 residues. The V gene's germline CDR1 is SEHNR and CDR2 FQNEAQ (reference sequence). The V end lost 3 bases, the J end lost 4 bases, and 16 bases lay between the germline ends. The CDR3 sequence is CASSFGTDHRYEQYF. In DNA form, the CDR3 reads TGTGCCAGCAGCTTTGGGACGGACCATAGGTACGAGCAGTACTTC.

The CDR3 loop reads CASTPGQANTEAFF. As DNA, the CDR3 is TGTGCCAGTACCCCGGGACAGGCAAACACTGAAGCTTTCTTT. The chain uses TRBV19 and TRBJ1-1; 8 nucleotides line up with TRBD1. Germline CDR1 LNHDA, CDR2 SQIVND (reference sequence). This CDR3 spans 14 amino acids. The V gene end was trimmed by 7 bases and the J gene end by 2 bases; junction bases not matched to a gene: 6.

The rearrangement uses TRBV28 and TRBJ1-2; 10 nucleotides match TRBD1. After removal of 4 bases from V and 8 bases from J, the junction contained 7 bases not matched to a gene. Germline values: CDR1 MDHEN, CDR2 SYDVKM. The CDR3 is made up of 14 amino acids. The CDR3 DNA sequence: TGTGCCAGCAGTTACAAGACAGGGGGCGAAGGCTACACCTTC. The encoded protein is CASSYKTGGEGYTF.

V and J are TRBV23-1 and TRBJ2-1, with D possibly matching TRBD2 (7 bases). TRBV23-1 carries the ORF label, with uncertain function. V was clipped by 7 bases and J by 8 bases, with 21 bases between them. The CDR3 runs 15 residues. CDR3 in DNA: TGCGCCAGCACCCCTTTCGGGGGGCGTCTCGATGAGCAGTTCTTC. This sequence encodes CASTPFGGRLDEQFF.

The chain recombines TRBV7-9 with TRBJ2-1; no clear D. This CDR3 is 10 amino acids long. V lost 6 bases, J lost 8 bases, and 5 bases lay in between. Looked up from germline, CDR1 is SEHNR and CDR2 is FQNEAQ (reference sequence). CDR3 in amino acids: CASSPHEQFF. CDR3 bases: TGTGCCAGCAGTCCCCATGAGCAGTTCTTC.

The chain links TRBV28 to TRBJ2-7; TRBD1 might be the D (7 bases). The germline CDR1 and CDR2 sequences are MDHEN and SYDVKM. Trimming pared 8 bases from V and 1 base from J, leaving 18 bases between. The CDR3 consists of 15 residues. The CDR3 loop is CASCFWTGLSYEQYF. Written as DNA, the CDR3 is TGTGCCAGCTGCTTTTGGACAGGACTATCCTACGAGCAGTACTTC.

CDR3 sequence: CASSATDNGGTEAFF. CDR3 DNA sequence: TGTGCCAGCTCCGCGACAGACAACGGGGGCACTGAAGCTTTCTTT. The V and J genes are TRBV18 and TRBJ1-1, with D perhaps TRBD1 (5 bases). Germline CDR1 reads KGHSH; CDR2 reads LQKENI. CDR3 size: 15 residues. Between the trimmed V and J ends, which lost 6 bases and 4 bases, there was a span of 18 bases.

This rearrangement joins TRBV12-3 or TRBV12-4 to TRBJ2-7, with 8 positions matching TRBD2. The CDR3 is 13 residues long. V shed 5 bases, J shed 3 bases, and the junction held 3 bases outside the gene matches. CDR3 region: CASSLAGGYEQYF. As DNA, the CDR3 is TGTGCCAGCAGTCTGGCGGGGGGCTACGAGCAGTACTTC.

This chain connects TRBV9 to TRBJ2-7; D unresolved. Trimming pared 2 bases from V and 5 bases from J, leaving 11 bases between. Germline V CDR1 and CDR2: SGDLS, YYNGEE. The CDR3 consists of 13 residues. In nucleotides, the CDR3 is TGTGCCAGCAGCGTTGATTTCGTCGACGAGCAGTACTTC. It encodes CASSVDFVDEQYF.

On this clone: The sample has other DNA sequences that encode this CDR3 too. The V call is TRBV2, the J call TRBJ1-1; a possible D gene is TRBD1 (6 bases). V lost 8 bases, J lost 5 bases, and 12 bases lay in between. This CDR3 region has 12 residues. Looked up from germline, CDR1 is SNHLY and CDR2 is FYNNEI. The CDR3 reads CASLPRGTEAFF. The DNA of the CDR3 is TGTGCCAGCCTCCCGAGGGGGACTGAAGCTTTCTTT.

This clone was seen a few times. V gene TRBV15 combines with J gene TRBJ1-5; 11 nucleotides line up with TRBD1. Germline V gene lookup returns CDR1 LNHNV and CDR2 YYDKDF (reference sequence). Germline trimming cut 6 bases from V and 6 bases from J; bases unmatched to any gene: 4. The CDR3 covers 14 residues. The CDR3 region is CATSRTGGGQPQHF. The CDR3 DNA reads TGTGCCACCAGTCGGACAGGGGGCGGTCAGCCCCAGCATTTT.

J is TRBJ2-2 and V is TRBV6-4; D not certain. V gave up 0 bases and J gave up 3 bases, with 8 bases separating them. CDR3 size: 15 residues. Germline CDR1 MRHNA, CDR2 SNTAGT. CDR3 sequence: CASSDSSQDTGELFF. The CDR3 nucleotides read TGTGCCAGCAGTGACTCGAGCCAGGACACCGGGGAGCTGTTTTTT.

The chain combines TRBV5-1 with TRBJ1-1, with D unclear. The CDR3 loop spans 17 amino acids. The V gene's germline CDR1 is SGHRS and CDR2 YFSETQ. The V gene lost 0 bases and the J gene lost 1 base, with 16 bases spanning the gap. CDR3 loop: CASSLAVGGRANTEAFF. CDR3 DNA: TGCGCCAGCAGCTTGGCCGTGGGTGGGCGTGCGAACACTGAAGCTTTCTTT.

The chain employs TRBV6-5 and TRBJ1-5, with D perhaps matching TRBD1 (5 bases). CDR1 and CDR2 from the germline V gene are MNHEY and SVGAGI. Between the trimmed V and J ends, which lost 4 bases and 3 bases, there was a span of 7 bases. This CDR3 comprises 13 residues. CDR3 nucleotides: TGTGCCAGCAGTTGGGGGTTCAATCAGCCCCAGCATTTT. Its protein product is CASSWGFNQPQHF.

This clone has only one observation. The chain has TRBV6-6 and TRBJ1-5, with D perhaps matching TRBD1 (5 bases). The V end was cut by 2 bases, the J end by 4 bases, with 12 bases between. The CDR3 is 15 amino acids. CDR1 is MNHNY and CDR2 is SVGAGI in the germline V gene (reference sequence). CDR3 amino acids: CASSYGEGWNQPQHF. The CDR3 DNA reads TGTGCCAGCAGTTACGGGGAGGGGTGGAATCAGCCCCAGCATTTT.